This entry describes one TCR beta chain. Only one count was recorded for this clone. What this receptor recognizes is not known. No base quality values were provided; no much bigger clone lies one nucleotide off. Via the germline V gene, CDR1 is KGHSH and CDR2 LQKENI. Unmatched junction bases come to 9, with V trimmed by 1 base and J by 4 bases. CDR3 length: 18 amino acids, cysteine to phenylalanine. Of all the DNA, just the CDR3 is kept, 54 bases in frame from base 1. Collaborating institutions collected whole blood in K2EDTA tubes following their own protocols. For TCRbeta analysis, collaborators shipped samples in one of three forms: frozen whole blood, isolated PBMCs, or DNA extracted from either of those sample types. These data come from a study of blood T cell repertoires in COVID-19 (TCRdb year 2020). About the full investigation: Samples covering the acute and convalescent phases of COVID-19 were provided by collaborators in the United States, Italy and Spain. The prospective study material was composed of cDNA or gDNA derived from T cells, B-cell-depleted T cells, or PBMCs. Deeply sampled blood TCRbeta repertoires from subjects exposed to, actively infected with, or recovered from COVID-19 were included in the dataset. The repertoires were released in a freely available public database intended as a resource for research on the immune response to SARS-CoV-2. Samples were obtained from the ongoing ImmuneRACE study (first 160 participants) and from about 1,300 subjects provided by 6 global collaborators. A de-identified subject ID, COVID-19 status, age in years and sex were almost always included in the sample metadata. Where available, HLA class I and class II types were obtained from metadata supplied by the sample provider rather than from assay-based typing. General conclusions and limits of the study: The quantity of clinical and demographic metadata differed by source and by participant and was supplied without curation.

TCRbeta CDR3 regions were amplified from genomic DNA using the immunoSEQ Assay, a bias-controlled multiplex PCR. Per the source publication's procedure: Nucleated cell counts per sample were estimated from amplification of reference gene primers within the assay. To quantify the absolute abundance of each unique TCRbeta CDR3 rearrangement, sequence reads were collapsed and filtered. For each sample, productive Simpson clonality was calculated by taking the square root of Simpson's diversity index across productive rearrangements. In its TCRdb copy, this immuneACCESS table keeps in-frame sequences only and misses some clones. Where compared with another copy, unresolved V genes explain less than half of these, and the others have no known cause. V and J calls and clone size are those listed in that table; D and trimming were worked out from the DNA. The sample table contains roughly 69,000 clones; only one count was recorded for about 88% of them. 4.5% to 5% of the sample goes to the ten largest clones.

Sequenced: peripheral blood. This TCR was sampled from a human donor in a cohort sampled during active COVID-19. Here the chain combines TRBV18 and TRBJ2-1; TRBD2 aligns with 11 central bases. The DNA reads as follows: TGTGCCAGCTCACCACAGTTAACGGGACTAGCGGTTTACAATGAGCAGTTCTTC. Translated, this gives CASSPQLTGLAVYNEQFF.